This T cell receptor beta chain was found in a study of CD8 T cells in Susac syndrome. Across the whole study: At blood draw, Susac syndrome patients were therapy-naive, on corticosteroids, or on intravenous immunoglobulin alone.

This CDR3 region has 15 residues. The germline V gene encodes CDR1 SGHRS and CDR2 YFSETQ. After removal of 0 bases from V and 8 bases from J, the junction contained 2 bases not matched to a gene. Reverse transcription used roughly 0.45 to 1 ug RNA and random hexamers. TCRdb independently ran MiXCR on the immunoSEQ multiplex PCR reads; one entry per CDR3 protein. The sample has hundreds of thousands of distinct CDR3 sequences, about 94% seen once. The sequencing sample was made of CD4+ T cells from PBMCs. This clonotype originated in a human donor with Susac syndrome. This chain connects TRBV5-1 to TRBJ1-6; 10 positions agree with TRBD1. CDR3 bases: TGCGCCAGCAGCTTGGTTGGGACAGGGGATTCACCCCTCCACTTT. Encoded protein: CASSLVGTGDSPLHF.